Listed below are T cell receptor beta chains from one sample, sequenced in a study of OX40 agonist ivuxolimab in advanced cancers. Some clones are missing from TCRdb's copy, which holds only in-frame ones; the method was immunoSEQ multiplex PCR. The sample contains about 150,000 clones, around nine tenths of which appear only once. This specimen consisted of CD4+ or CD8+ T cells sorted from blood, obtained in a trial of the OX40 agonist ivuxolimab. These receptors were obtained from an adult with an advanced solid tumor such as melanoma, head and neck, liver or kidney cancer. Both conserved end residues are part of each CDR3. Fields, in order: clone size, D gene, V gene, CDR3 length, J gene, CDR3 protein, CDR3 DNA. D genes are given only for firm matches. Clone size is shown for a subset of rows, as once, few, many or a class of expanded clone.

-	TRBD1	TRBV11-3	13	TRBJ1-1	CATTGTVNTEAFF	TGTGCCACCACCGGGACAGTGAACACTGAAGCTTTCTTT
few	TRBD1	TRBV7-9	14	TRBJ2-5	CASSLTGGFETQYF	TGTGCCAGCAGCCTGACAGGGGGCTTTGAGACCCAGTACTTC
-	TRBD1	TRBV7-2	14	TRBJ2-5	CASSPGQRQETQYF	TGTGCCAGCAGTCCGGGACAGCGCCAAGAGACCCAGTACTTC
-	-	TRBV14	13	TRBJ1-1	CASSQGIDTEAFF	TGTGCCAGCAGCCAAGGTATAGACACTGAAGCTTTCTTT
-	-	TRBV9	14	TRBJ1-1	CASSEGDWPGEAFF	TGTGCCAGCAGCGAGGGGGACTGGCCGGGCGAAGCTTTCTTT
-	TRBD1	TRBV5-5	17	TRBJ1-2	CASSLVPPGQGKYGYTF	TGTGCCAGCAGCTTGGTGCCCCCGGGACAGGGTAAATATGGCTACACCTTC
-	-	TRBV27	17	TRBJ1-1	CASSSNPRRVTYTEAFF	TGTGCCAGCAGTTCCAACCCAAGAAGGGTTACTTACACTGAAGCTTTCTTT
-	-	TRBV7-2	12	TRBJ2-3	CASRQTADTQYF	TGTGCCAGCAGACAAACAGCAGATACGCAGTATTTT
-	TRBD1	TRBV18	15	TRBJ2-2	CASSPPDRGAGELFF	TGTGCCAGCTCACCCCCGGACAGGGGAGCCGGGGAGCTGTTTTTT
-	-	TRBV21-1	17	TRBJ2-3	CASSKSQLRESTDTQYF	TGTGCCAGCAGCAAGTCCCAGTTGCGGGAGAGCACAGATACGCAGTATTTT
-	-	TRBV7-9	15	TRBJ1-1	CASSRWDSRATEAFF	TGTGCCAGCAGCCGGTGGGACTCAAGGGCCACTGAAGCTTTCTTT
-	-	TRBV18	17	TRBJ1-1	CASILSQAAGLNTEAFF	TGTGCCAGCATCCTCAGTCAGGCCGCGGGACTGAACACTGAAGCTTTCTTT
few	-	TRBV4-2	17	TRBJ2-6	CASSQDPDNSGANVLTF	TGTGCCAGCAGCCAAGATCCCGACAACTCTGGGGCCAACGTCCTGACTTTC
-	TRBD2	TRBV6-5	15	TRBJ2-1	CASSSGAGVLNEQFF	TGTGCCAGCAGTTCTGGGGCGGGAGTACTCAATGAGCAGTTCTTC
-	-	TRBV28	17	TRBJ1-2	CASRGEGPMSRLYGYTF	TGTGCCAGCAGAGGGGAGGGGCCAATGAGTAGACTATATGGCTACACCTTC
-	-	TRBV9	16	TRBJ1-3	CASSVAGPSSGNTIYF	TGTGCCAGCAGCGTAGCCGGCCCCTCCTCTGGAAACACCATATATTTT
-	-	TRBV30	13	TRBJ1-5	CAWSAIYNQPQHF	TGTGCCTGGAGCGCCATCTACAATCAGCCCCAGCATTTT
once	-	TRBV27	17	TRBJ1-2	CASSLEGTQGLFYGYTF	TGTGCCAGCAGTTTGGAGGGGACACAAGGGCTTTTCTATGGCTACACCTTC
-	TRBD1	TRBV5-1	15	TRBJ2-1	CASSSPGQGINEQFF	TGCGCCAGCAGCTCACCGGGACAGGGAATCAATGAGCAGTTCTTC
once	TRBD1	TRBV6-5	14	TRBJ1-1	CASSFGQGNTEAFF	TGTGCCAGCAGCTTCGGACAGGGTAACACTGAAGCTTTCTTT
-	-	TRBV25-1	15	TRBJ2-1	CASSERDLTGNEQFF	TGTGCCAGCAGTGAACGGGACCTCACGGGCAATGAGCAGTTCTTC
-	-	TRBV11-2	16	TRBJ2-7	CASSLAPMGEGYEQYF	TGTGCCAGCAGCTTAGCGCCTATGGGCGAGGGATACGAGCAGTACTTC
-	-	TRBV4-2	15	TRBJ2-7	CASTRSHGDLTEQYF	TGTGCCAGCACCCGGTCTCACGGAGACCTAACCGAGCAGTACTTC
-	-	TRBV10-3	14	TRBJ2-1	CAIRTGTADNEQFF	TGTGCCATCAGAACCGGGACTGCAGACAATGAGCAGTTCTTC
-	-	TRBV19	15	TRBJ2-1	CASRTKGGDYNEQFF	TGTGCCAGTAGAACAAAGGGGGGGGATTACAATGAGCAGTTCTTC
-	TRBD2	TRBV7-3	17	TRBJ2-5	CATSRGGRAVGQETQYF	TGTGCCACCTCTCGGGGCGGGAGGGCCGTAGGACAAGAGACCCAGTACTTC
-	-	TRBV5-1	13	TRBJ2-3	CASSPVPGLIRGF	TGCGCCAGCAGCCCCGTACCCGGGCTCATTCGGGGTTTT
-	TRBD2	TRBV30	14	TRBJ2-3	CAWSEAGRTDTQYF	TGTGCCTGGAGTGAAGCGGGGAGAACAGATACGCAGTATTTT
-	-	TRBV4-2	12	TRBJ1-1	CASSRSDTEAFF	TGTGCCAGCAGCCGATCGGACACTGAAGCTTTCTTT